This is a list of T cell receptor beta chains from one sample in a study of blood T cell repertoires in COVID-19. Profiled with immunoSEQ multiplex PCR; TCRdb holds only in-frame clones, not every one. The sample yields about 140,000 clones, roughly four fifths seen once. Specimen: peripheral blood. The receptors here all came from a man older than 75 with acute or convalescent COVID-19. Each CDR3 is given with its conserved first and last residue. The D gene is left open where the match is weak. A row's size may be missing; if present it is once, few, many or a size class.

CDR3aa	CDR3nt	v_gene	j_gene	abundance	d_gene
CASSQTGGRYEQYF	TGTGCCAGCAGCCAGACAGGGGGGAGGTACGAGCAGTACTTC	TRBV7-6	TRBJ2-7	.	TRBD1
CASSSPTSGGRETQYF	TGTGCCAGCAGCTCTCCGACTAGCGGGGGTCGGGAGACCCAGTACTTC	TRBV9	TRBJ2-5	.	TRBD2
CASDGTYYGYTF	TGTGCCAGCGATGGCACCTACTATGGCTACACCTTC	TRBV28	TRBJ1-2	few	.
CATSRDQTARQPQHF	TGTGCCACCAGCAGAGATCAAACCGCCCGGCAGCCCCAGCATTTT	TRBV15	TRBJ1-5	.	.
CASSMGQGGDYGYTF	TGTGCCAGTAGTATGGGCCAAGGGGGCGACTATGGCTACACCTTC	TRBV19	TRBJ1-2	.	TRBD1
CATGGQLGGYGYTF	TGTGCCACCGGAGGACAGTTAGGGGGCTATGGCTACACCTTC	TRBV7-2	TRBJ1-2	.	.
CASSLTGMNTEAFF	TGTGCCAGCAGCTTGACAGGGATGAACACTGAAGCTTTCTTT	TRBV7-2	TRBJ1-1	few	TRBD1
CASREDQGQGGYGYTF	TGTGCCAGCCGCGAGGATCAGGGACAGGGAGGCTATGGCTACACCTTC	TRBV18	TRBJ1-2	.	TRBD1
CASSRQNTGELFF	TGTGCCAGCAGCCGACAGAACACCGGGGAGCTGTTTTTT	TRBV28	TRBJ2-2	few	.
CASRSRDSRRYGYTF	TGTGCCAGCAGAAGCCGGGACAGCCGACGCTATGGCTACACCTTC	TRBV3-1/TRBV3-2	TRBJ1-2	.	TRBD1
CASSPPGIQETQYF	TGCGCCAGCAGCCCCCCGGGGATCCAAGAGACCCAGTACTTC	TRBV5-1	TRBJ2-5	.	.
CASSLRTSHETQYF	TGCGCCAGCAGCTTGAGGACTAGCCATGAGACCCAGTACTTC	TRBV5-1	TRBJ2-5	.	TRBD2
CASSFWEETQETQYF	TGTGCCAGCAGCTTCTGGGAGGAAACCCAAGAGACCCAGTACTTC	TRBV11-2	TRBJ2-5	.	.
CASSFGTSYGYTF	TGTGCCAGCAGCTTCGGGACATCTTATGGCTACACCTTC	TRBV7-2	TRBJ1-2	once	.
CASSLATSVEQFF	TGTGCCAGCAGCTTAGCGACTAGCGTGGAGCAGTTCTTC	TRBV7-2	TRBJ2-1	.	TRBD2
CASSAYRVPTPTNEKLFF	TGTGCCAGCAGCGCGTACAGGGTCCCAACCCCAACTAATGAAAAACTGTTTTTT	TRBV7-8	TRBJ1-4	few	.
CASSLGSGGGTDTQYF	TGTGCCAGCAGCTTAGGTAGCGGGGGGGGCACAGATACGCAGTATTTT	TRBV7-2	TRBJ2-3	once	TRBD2
CASSPGGRQPYNEQFF	TGCGCCAGCAGCCCGGGGGGGCGGCAACCCTACAATGAGCAGTTCTTC	TRBV5-1	TRBJ2-1	.	TRBD2
CASSLSQVSDQYF	TGTGCCAGCAGCTTAAGCCAGGTGTCCGACCAGTACTTC	TRBV7-3	TRBJ2-5	.	.
CASSRKPQGEYGYTF	TGTGCCAGCAGCCGAAAGCCCCAGGGTGAGTATGGCTACACCTTC	TRBV3-1/TRBV3-2	TRBJ1-2	.	.
CASSPPPGTAIYSNYGYTF	TGTGCCAGCTCACCCCCACCCGGGACAGCCATATACTCAAACTATGGCTACACCTTC	TRBV18	TRBJ1-2	once	TRBD1
CASSLQSQETQYF	TGTGCCAGCAGCTTACAGAGCCAAGAGACCCAGTACTTC	TRBV2	TRBJ2-5	.	.
CASSSDGQGNYGYTF	TGTGCCAGCAGCTCGGATGGACAGGGGAACTATGGCTACACCTTC	TRBV7-8	TRBJ1-2	.	TRBD1
CASSFVNSNQPQHF	TGTGCCAGCAGCTTCGTTAATAGCAATCAGCCCCAGCATTTT	TRBV7-2	TRBJ1-5	few	.
CASTPTGDGEKLFF	TGTGCCAGTACCCCGACAGGGGATGGGGAAAAACTGTTTTTT	TRBV19	TRBJ1-4	few	TRBD1
CASSYRWTGWGVEAFF	TGTGCCAGCAGTTACAGATGGACAGGGTGGGGGGTTGAAGCTTTCTTT	TRBV6-5	TRBJ1-1	.	TRBD1
CASSLSERAGYGYTF	TGTGCCAGCAGCTTATCGGAGAGGGCTGGCTATGGCTACACCTTC	TRBV7-9	TRBJ1-2	.	.
CASSPRENYGYTF	TGTGCCAGCAGCCCTCGGGAGAACTATGGCTACACCTTC	TRBV7-6	TRBJ1-2	.	.